This TCR beta chain was retrieved from a study of blood T cell repertoires in COVID-19. The study recruited people aged 18 to 89 years across around 23 US areas. The method was immunoSEQ multiplex PCR; TCRdb's version includes in-frame clones alone and lacks a portion of them. Of roughly 400,000 clones in the sample, around 91% are singletons; the top ten hold 0.55% to 0.75%. This receptor was identified in a man aged 18 to 29 who had recovered from COVID-19. Sequenced: PBMCs or T cells enriched from blood (not recorded which).

The DNA for the CDR3 is TGTGCCAGCAGAATTGGGGGCGACAGGCAGAACACTGAAGCTTTCTTT. Protein sequence: CASRIGGDRQNTEAFF. The rearrangement uses TRBV11-1 and TRBJ1-1; tentative D call: TRBD1 (6 bases). From germline, CDR1 is SGHAT and CDR2 FQDESV (reference sequence). The CDR3 is 16 residues long. The V end lost 6 bases, the J end lost 1 base, and 18 bases lay between the germline ends.